This T cell receptor (beta chain) is from a study of blood T cells in healthy people across ages. Study as a whole: About one barcoded beta molecule per two T cells came from capture by template switching.

With each sample, at least 6 micrograms of total RNA were extracted. This clonotype appeared many times. No antigen is known for it. Per germline, CDR1 DFQATT and CDR2 SNEGSKA (reference sequence). With V trimmed by 4 bases and J by 2 bases, 7 bases remained unmatched. This CDR3 has 14 amino acids. PCR was performed a second time for about 7 to 12 cycles using a sample-barcoded 5' primer and a J-beta primer mix. Each cDNA molecule was tagged by a template-switch adaptor that had 12 random nucleotides. From the 5' RACE reads, TCRdb called clonotypes with MiXCR, one entry per CDR3 protein. The sample carries some 1.7 million distinct CDR3 sequences, 28% recorded once. Overall study results and limits: Naive CD4+ cell counts and diversity both ran higher in long-lived than in aged donors.

The V call is TRBV20-1, the J call TRBJ2-5; 7 bases fit TRBD2. The sequence was obtained from a woman in her thirties in good health. The sequencing input was blood. Written as DNA, the CDR3 is TGCAGTGCTACTTCTAGCGGTGGGCAAGAGACCCAGTACTTC. The encoded protein is CSATSSGGQETQYF.